A selection of T cell receptor beta chains follows, all from one sample in a study of T-cell reconstitution after alpha-beta-depleted transplantation in children. Each CDR3 protein gets one entry after TCRdb re-called the PCR reads with MiXCR. The sample shows approximately 490,000 distinct CDR3 sequences, around 12% of them seen only once. The sequencing used PBMCs from the stem cell graft donor, collected from the stem cell graft. These receptors came from a human donor who donated a stem cell graft to a child with combined immunodeficiency. CDR3s leave out the opening cysteine and the closing phenylalanine or tryptophan. D genes are given only for firm matches.

D	V	J	CDR3
.	TRBV5-1	TRBJ2-1	ASSLLASSYNEQF
.	TRBV5-1	TRBJ2-6	ASSLGHSGANVLT
.	TRBV5-1	TRBJ1-1	ASSLVWERAEAF
.	TRBV29-1	TRBJ1-1	SVGAGSPRSDTEAF
TRBD1	TRBV29-1	TRBJ2-7	SGSGGGREQY
.	TRBV7-3	TRBJ2-1	ASSWIAASYNEQF
TRBD2	TRBV5-5	TRBJ2-1	ASSRGLADLDEQF
TRBD2	TRBV12-3/TRBV12-4	TRBJ2-3	ASSWSGGAADTQY
TRBD2	TRBV2	TRBJ2-1	ASSESSFYSGSYNEQF
TRBD1	TRBV13	TRBJ2-5	ASSSLTTDRARETQY
.	TRBV10-3	TRBJ2-7	AISEDSSYEQY
.	TRBV27	TRBJ1-5	ASSFHFSNQPQH